The rows below give T cell receptor beta chains drawn from one sample of a study of blood T cell repertoires in COVID-19. Only in-frame clones appear in the TCRdb table, and some are missing; sequencing was by immunoSEQ multiplex PCR. The sample has more than 85,000 clones, around nine tenths seen once. Source material: peripheral blood. Receptor source: a woman aged 70 to 79 with acute or convalescent COVID-19. CDR3s include the opening cysteine and the closing phenylalanine or tryptophan. Each record gives: J gene, V gene, clone size, D gene, CDR3 DNA, CDR3 protein. D genes are given only for firm matches. A row's size may be missing; if present it is once, few, many or a size class.

J: TRBJ2-1; V: TRBV4-1; size: .; D: .; DNA: TGCGCCAGCAGCCAAGCGGCGGGGCTTTACAATGAGCAGTTCTTC; CDR3: CASSQAAGLYNEQFF
J: TRBJ2-7; V: TRBV6-5; size: .; D: TRBD2; DNA: TGTGCCAGCAGCCCGATGGTAGCGGGAGTCTACGAGCAGTACTTC; CDR3: CASSPMVAGVYEQYF
J: TRBJ2-1; V: TRBV6-1; size: .; D: .; DNA: TGTGCCAGCAGGGAGGGGGGGGCCGGGAATGAGCAGTTCTTC; CDR3: CASREGGAGNEQFF
J: TRBJ2-3; V: TRBV11-3; size: .; D: TRBD1; DNA: TGTGCCAGCAGCGAAAGGACAGGATTCACAGATACGCAGTATTTT; CDR3: CASSERTGFTDTQYF
J: TRBJ1-1; V: TRBV6-1; size: once; D: .; DNA: TGTGCCAGCAGTGAGATGGGGACGGGGACATACACTGAAGCTTTCTTT; CDR3: CASSEMGTGTYTEAFF
J: TRBJ1-6; V: TRBV20-1; size: .; D: TRBD1; DNA: TGCAGTGCTAGTCCTATAGGACAGGGGGCTTCACCCCTCCACTTT; CDR3: CSASPIGQGASPLHF
J: TRBJ1-6; V: TRBV18; size: .; D: TRBD1; DNA: TGTGCCAGCTCACGGGACAGCGACAATTCACCCCTCCACTTT; CDR3: CASSRDSDNSPLHF
J: TRBJ1-1; V: TRBV7-2; size: few; D: .; DNA: TGTGCCAGCAGCTCTCGACAGACGAACACTGAAGCTTTCTTT; CDR3: CASSSRQTNTEAFF
J: TRBJ1-1; V: TRBV28; size: .; D: TRBD1; DNA: TGTGCCAGCAGTTTAAAGGTCGGGGGACAGCTGAACACTGAAGCTTTCTTT; CDR3: CASSLKVGGQLNTEAFF
J: TRBJ2-3; V: TRBV18; size: .; D: .; DNA: TGTGCCAGCTCACGAAGGACAGCCGAAGCAGATACGCAGTATTTT; CDR3: CASSRRTAEADTQYF
J: TRBJ1-1; V: TRBV7-2; size: .; D: TRBD1; DNA: TGTGCCAGCAGCTTAGGTCGGACAGGGCCTGAAGCTTTCTTT; CDR3: CASSLGRTGPEAFF